The entry below gives a single TCR beta chain sequence along with its context. Its target is unknown. This entry belongs to a study of neoadjuvant anti-PD-1 for oral cavity cancer. Study overall: Patients without progression got a fourth dose around day 43. Overall study results and limits: Post-nivolumab, blood T cell clonality was significantly elevated in non-responders.

Most PBMC samples had approximately 440 ng input DNA in six replicates. Clones were read by immunoSEQ multiplex PCR, and TCRdb kept only the in-frame ones, dropping some. The sample yields about 72,000 clones, around 80% seen once. This CDR3 comprises 14 residues. Germline V gene sequence: CDR1 MNHNY, CDR2 SVGAGI (reference sequence). The ends lost 3 bases at V and 3 bases at J; junction bases unmatched: 3. Patients had newly diagnosed, untreated stage II-IVA oral cavity squamous cell carcinoma. This receptor was identified in a person aged 40 to 85 with oral cavity squamous cell carcinoma. The rearrangement uses TRBV6-6 and TRBJ2-5, with TRBD2 matching over 8 bases. The sequenced sample was PBMCs, obtained before nivolumab (anti-PD-1) treatment. This CDR3 reads CASSYGRGEETQYF. As DNA, the CDR3 is TGTGCCAGCAGTTATGGGCGGGGGGAAGAGACCCAGTACTTC.